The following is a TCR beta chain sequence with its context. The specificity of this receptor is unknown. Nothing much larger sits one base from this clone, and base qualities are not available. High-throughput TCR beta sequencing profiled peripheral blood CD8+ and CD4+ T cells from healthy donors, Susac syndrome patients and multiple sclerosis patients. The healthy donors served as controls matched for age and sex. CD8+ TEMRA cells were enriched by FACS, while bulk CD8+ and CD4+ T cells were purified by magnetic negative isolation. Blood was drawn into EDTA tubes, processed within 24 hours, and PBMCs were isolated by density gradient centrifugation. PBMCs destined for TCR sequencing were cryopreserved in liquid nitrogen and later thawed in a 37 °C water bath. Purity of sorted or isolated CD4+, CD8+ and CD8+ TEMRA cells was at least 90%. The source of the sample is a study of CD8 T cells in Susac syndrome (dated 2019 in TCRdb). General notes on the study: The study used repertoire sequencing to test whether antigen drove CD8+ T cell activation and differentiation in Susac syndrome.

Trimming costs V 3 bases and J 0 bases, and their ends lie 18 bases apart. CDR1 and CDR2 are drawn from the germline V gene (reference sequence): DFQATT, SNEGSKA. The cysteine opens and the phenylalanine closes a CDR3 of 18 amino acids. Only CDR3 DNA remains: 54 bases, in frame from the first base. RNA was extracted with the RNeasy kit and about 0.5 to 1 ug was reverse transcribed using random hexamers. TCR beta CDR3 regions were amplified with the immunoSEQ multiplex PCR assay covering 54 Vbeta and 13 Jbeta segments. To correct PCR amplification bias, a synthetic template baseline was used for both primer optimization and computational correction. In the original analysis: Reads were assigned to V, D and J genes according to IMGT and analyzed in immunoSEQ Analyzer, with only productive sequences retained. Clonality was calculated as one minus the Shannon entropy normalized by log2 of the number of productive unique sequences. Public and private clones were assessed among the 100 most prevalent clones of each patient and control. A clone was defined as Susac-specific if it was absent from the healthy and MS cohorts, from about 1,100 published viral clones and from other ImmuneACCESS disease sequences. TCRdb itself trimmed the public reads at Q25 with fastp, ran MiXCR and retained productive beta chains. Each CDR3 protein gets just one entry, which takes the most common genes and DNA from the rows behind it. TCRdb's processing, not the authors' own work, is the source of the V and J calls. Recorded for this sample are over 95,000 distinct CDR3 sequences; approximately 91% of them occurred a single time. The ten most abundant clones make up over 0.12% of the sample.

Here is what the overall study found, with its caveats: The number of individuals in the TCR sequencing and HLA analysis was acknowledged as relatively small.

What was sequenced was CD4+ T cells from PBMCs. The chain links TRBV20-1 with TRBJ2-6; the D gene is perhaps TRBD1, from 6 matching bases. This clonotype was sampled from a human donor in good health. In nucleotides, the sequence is TGCAGTGCTAGCCCCAGACAGGATCAAAGCTCTGGGGCCAACGTCCTGACTTTC. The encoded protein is CSASPRQDQSSGANVLTF.